The 9 T cell receptor beta chains in this list originate from one sample, sequenced in a study of blood T cell repertoires in COVID-19. This table comes from immunoSEQ multiplex PCR, and its TCRdb copy is limited to in-frame clones, with some not included. The repertoire holds over 100,000 clones, with more than 75% as singletons. Sequencing used peripheral blood. The receptors were gathered from a woman in her seventies with COVID-19, enrolled during active disease.

This clone was detected only once. J is TRBJ2-7 and V is TRBV19; 8 bases fit TRBD1. From germline, CDR1 is LNHDA and CDR2 SQIVND (reference sequence). The CDR3 totals 16 residues. Germline trimming cut 5 bases from V and 2 bases from J; bases unmatched to any gene: 11. Here the CDR3 DNA reads TGTGCCAGTAGTGGGGGACGGGACAGGATAACCTACGAGCAGTACTTC. It specifies CASSGGRDRITYEQYF.

The J gene is TRBJ1-2, the V gene TRBV7-2; maybe TRBD1 (6 bases). V was pared by 1 base and J by 5 bases, with 11 bases between. Germline V lookup: CDR1 SGHTA, CDR2 FQGNSA. The CDR3 consists of 14 residues. The CDR3 DNA is TGTGCCAGCAGCTTAGACGGGACAACATATGGCTACACCTTC. This codes for CASSLDGTTYGYTF.

The rearrangement joins TRBV7-9 to TRBJ2-5; D ambiguous. The length of the CDR3 is 12 residues. Germline V lookup: CDR1 SEHNR, CDR2 FQNEAQ (reference sequence). The V and J ends lost 2 bases and 4 bases respectively, with 5 bases between them. Here the CDR3 reads CASSLNGETQYF. The CDR3 DNA follows: TGTGCCAGCAGCTTAAACGGAGAGACCCAGTACTTC.

This chain uses TRBV7-9 with TRBJ2-7, with D tentatively TRBD2 (6 bases). Germline V lookup: CDR1 SEHNR, CDR2 FQNEAQ (reference sequence). Trimming took 5 bases from V and 1 from J, leaving 15 bases between them. There are 15 residues in the CDR3. CDR3 sequence: CASSPAGRGSYEQYF. The CDR3 region has the DNA TGTGCCAGCAGCCCCGCGGGACGGGGATCCTACGAGCAGTACTTC.

This rearrangement joins TRBV19 to TRBJ1-4; weak D call: TRBD1 (5 bases). This CDR3 is 13 amino acids long. Germline V gene lookup returns CDR1 LNHDA and CDR2 SQIVND (reference sequence). Trimming took 8 bases from V and 8 from J, leaving 15 bases between them. The CDR3 bases are TGTGCCAGTCGACAGTGGGAGGGAGAAAAACTGTTTTTT. Its translation: CASRQWEGEKLFF.

This rearrangement joins TRBV5-5 to TRBJ2-1, with 9 bases fitting TRBD2. The CDR3 is made up of 15 amino acids. The V gene end was trimmed by 6 bases and the J gene end by 8 bases; junction bases not matched to a gene: 12. Germline values: CDR1 SGHKS, CDR2 YYEKEE (reference sequence). The CDR3 sequence: CASTWRGGPKDEQFF. CDR3 nucleotide sequence: TGTGCCAGCACCTGGCGGGGGGGTCCCAAGGATGAGCAGTTCTTC.

This clone was seen only once. The genes are TRBV5-1 and TRBJ1-1; D is unclear. CDR3 size: 14 residues. Per germline, CDR1 SGHRS and CDR2 YFSETQ. V lost 6 bases to trimming and J lost 5 bases, with 17 bases between them. CDR3 residues: CASTKDVWATEAFF. The CDR3 DNA reads TGCGCCAGCACGAAGGATGTGTGGGCGACTGAAGCTTTCTTT. Together with reference TRBV5-1 and TRBJ1-1, the CDR3 gives the full variable domain: KAGVTQTPRYLIKTRGQQVTLSCSPISGHRSVSWYQQTPGQGLQFLFEYFSETQRNKGNFPGRFSGRQFSNSRSEMNVSTLELGDSALYLCASTKDVWATEAFFGQGTRLTVV.

The rearrangement links TRBV19 to TRBJ2-7, with D possibly TRBD2 on 5 matching bases. V shed 4 bases and J shed 3 bases, with 16 bases lying between them. CDR1 is LNHDA, CDR2 SQIVND, per germline (reference sequence). The CDR3 totals 15 residues. This CDR3 is CASSTGNGLGYEQYF. CDR3 sequence (DNA): TGTGCCAGTAGTACCGGGAATGGACTCGGCTACGAGCAGTACTTC. Variable domain in full (rest from reference TRBV19 and TRBJ2-7): DGGITQSPKYLFRKEGQNVTLSCEQNLNHDAMYWYRQDPGQGLRLIYYSQIVNDFQKGDIAEGYSVSREKKESFPLTVTSAQKNPTAFYLCASSTGNGLGYEQYFGPGTRLTVT.

The genes are TRBV19 and TRBJ1-2, with D unresolved. Trimming cost V 1 base and J 4 bases, with 10 bases left between them. CDR3 length: 14 amino acids. The germline V gene encodes CDR1 LNHDA and CDR2 SQIVND (reference sequence). The CDR3 loop reads CASSIGRRVYGYTF. The DNA of the CDR3 is TGTGCCAGTAGTATAGGAAGGAGAGTCTATGGCTACACCTTC. The whole variable domain, filled in from reference TRBV19 and TRBJ1-2, reads DGGITQSPKYLFRKEGQNVTLSCEQNLNHDAMYWYRQDPGQGLRLIYYSQIVNDFQKGDIAEGYSVSREKKESFPLTVTSAQKNPTAFYLCASSIGRRVYGYTFGSGTRLTVV.